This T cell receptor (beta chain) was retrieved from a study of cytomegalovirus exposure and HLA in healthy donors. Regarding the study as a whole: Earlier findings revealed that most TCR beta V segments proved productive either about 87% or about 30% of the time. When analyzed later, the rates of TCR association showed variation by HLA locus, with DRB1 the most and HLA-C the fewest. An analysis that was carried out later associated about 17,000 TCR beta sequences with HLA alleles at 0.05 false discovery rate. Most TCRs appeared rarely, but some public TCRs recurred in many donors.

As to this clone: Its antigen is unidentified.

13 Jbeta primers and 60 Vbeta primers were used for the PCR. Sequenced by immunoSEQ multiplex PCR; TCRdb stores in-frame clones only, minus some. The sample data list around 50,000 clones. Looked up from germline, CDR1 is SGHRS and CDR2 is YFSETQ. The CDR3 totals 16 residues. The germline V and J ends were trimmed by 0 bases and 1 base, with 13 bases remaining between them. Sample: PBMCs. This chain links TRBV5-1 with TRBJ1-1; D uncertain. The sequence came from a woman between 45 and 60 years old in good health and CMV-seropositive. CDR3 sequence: CASSLGNSLTNTEAFF. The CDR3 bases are TGCGCCAGCAGCTTGGGGAACAGCTTAACGAACACTGAAGCTTTCTTT.